This is a list of T cell receptor beta chains from one sample in a study of blood T cells in healthy people across ages. TCRdb reprocessed the 5' RACE reads via MiXCR and lists one record per CDR3 protein. The table lists 1,800,000 or so distinct CDR3 sequences, approximately 40% of them singletons. Sample: blood. These receptors were collected from a human donor in good health. Each CDR3 is given with its conserved first and last residue. D genes are given only for firm matches. Size is omitted from some rows. Given values are once, few, many or a class for expanded clones.

v_call	clone_size	d_call	j_call	cdr3_nt	cdr3_aa
TRBV10-3	few	TRBD1	TRBJ1-2	TGTGCCATCAGTGGAGGGACAGGGGATTATGGCTACACCTTC	CAISGGTGDYGYTF
TRBV4-3	.	.	TRBJ1-4	TGCGCCAGCAGCCGCAGCGGAGGGAAAGGATTTGAAAAACTGTTTTTT	CASSRSGGKGFEKLFF
TRBV3-1	.	TRBD2	TRBJ2-4	TGTGCCAGCAGTCACGGGGGGGCCAAAAACATTCAGTACTTC	CASSHGGAKNIQYF
TRBV27	few	TRBD2	TRBJ2-7	TGTGCCAGCAGTAGACTAGCAATATCCTACGAGCAGTACTTC	CASSRLAISYEQYF
TRBV6-2/TRBV6-3	.	.	TRBJ2-4	TGTGCCAGCAGTTACTCGATAGGATTGCCGCACGTGGGTGAGCAGTACTTC	CASSYSIGLPHVGEQYF
TRBV9	few	.	TRBJ2-5	TGTGCCAGCAGCCCCCGGGACTCCGTCTGGGGGGAGACCCAGTACTTC	CASSPRDSVWGETQYF
TRBV6-5	.	.	TRBJ2-3	TGTGCCAGCAGCCTGCAGGGGAGCGTTGCAGATACGCAGTATTTT	CASSLQGSVADTQYF
TRBV9	few	.	TRBJ2-3	TGTGCCAGCAGCGGCGCCGGGACTAGCACAGATACGCAGTATTTT	CASSGAGTSTDTQYF
TRBV20-1	.	.	TRBJ2-1	TGCAGTGCTAGGCGGGACTCCTACGAGCAGTTCTTC	CSARRDSYEQFF
TRBV3-1	few	.	TRBJ2-3	TGTGCCAGCAGCCAATTCGTTGATAGCACAGATACGCAGTATTTT	CASSQFVDSTDTQYF
TRBV6-2/TRBV6-3	few	.	TRBJ2-7	TGTGCCAGCAGTCCCCCTCGACAGGACTACTACGAGCAGTACTTC	CASSPPRQDYYEQYF
TRBV12-3/TRBV12-4	.	.	TRBJ2-1	TGTGCCAGCAGTTGGAACAATGGGCAGTTCTTC	CASSWNNGQFF
TRBV28	.	.	TRBJ2-1	TGTGCCAGCAGCCTGATACAATACAATGAGCAGTTCTTC	CASSLIQYNEQFF
TRBV4-2	few	.	TRBJ1-2	TGTGCCAGCAGCCAAAATAGTATTTCTGTCAACTATGGCTACACCTTC	CASSQNSISVNYGYTF
TRBV6-5	few	.	TRBJ2-5	TGTGCCAGCAGTTACCTGCCCGCCGGGGCCATACAAGAGACCCAGTACTTC	CASSYLPAGAIQETQYF
TRBV9	few	TRBD2	TRBJ2-1	TGTGCCAGCAGCTCTCGAGGGACTAGGGATCACAATGAGCAGTTCTTC	CASSSRGTRDHNEQFF
TRBV7-9	.	TRBD1	TRBJ2-7	TGTGCCAGCAGCTTAATTCGGGGACAGGGATCCAACGAGCAGTACTTC	CASSLIRGQGSNEQYF
TRBV7-3	.	.	TRBJ2-1	TGTGCCAGCAGCTTAGGGACTAGGGGACAGGGTGAGCAGTTCTTC	CASSLGTRGQGEQFF
TRBV27	few	TRBD1	TRBJ1-5	TGTGCCAGCAGTTCCCAGGGGGTCGGCAATCAGCCCCAGCATTTT	CASSSQGVGNQPQHF
TRBV27	many	.	TRBJ1-2	TGTGCCAGCAGTTTCCAGGGTTACTATGGCTACACCTTC	CASSFQGYYGYTF
TRBV5-4	few	TRBD1	TRBJ1-1	TGTGCCGGCAGCTCCTACAGGGGGAATGAAGCTTTCTTT	CAGSSYRGNEAFF
TRBV7-9	.	.	TRBJ2-4	TGTGCCAGCAGCCCCGGAGGGGAAACAAACATTCAGTACTTC	CASSPGGETNIQYF
TRBV2	few	.	TRBJ1-2	TGTGCCAGCAGTATCGGGGGTGGCTACACCTTC	CASSIGGGYTF
TRBV20-1	few	.	TRBJ2-5	TGCAGTGCTGGGGGGGACAGAGAGACCCAGTACTTC	CSAGGDRETQYF
TRBV6-5	.	TRBD2	TRBJ2-3	TGTGCCAGCAGACCGGGACTACTGTTCACAGATACGCAGTATTTT	CASRPGLLFTDTQYF
TRBV10-3	.	.	TRBJ1-2	TGTGCCATCAGTGTCCAGACTTATGGCTACACCTTC	CAISVQTYGYTF
TRBV7-8	.	.	TRBJ2-3	TGTGCCAGCTACTGGCGGGTCGAAGACACAGATACGCAGTATTTT	CASYWRVEDTDTQYF